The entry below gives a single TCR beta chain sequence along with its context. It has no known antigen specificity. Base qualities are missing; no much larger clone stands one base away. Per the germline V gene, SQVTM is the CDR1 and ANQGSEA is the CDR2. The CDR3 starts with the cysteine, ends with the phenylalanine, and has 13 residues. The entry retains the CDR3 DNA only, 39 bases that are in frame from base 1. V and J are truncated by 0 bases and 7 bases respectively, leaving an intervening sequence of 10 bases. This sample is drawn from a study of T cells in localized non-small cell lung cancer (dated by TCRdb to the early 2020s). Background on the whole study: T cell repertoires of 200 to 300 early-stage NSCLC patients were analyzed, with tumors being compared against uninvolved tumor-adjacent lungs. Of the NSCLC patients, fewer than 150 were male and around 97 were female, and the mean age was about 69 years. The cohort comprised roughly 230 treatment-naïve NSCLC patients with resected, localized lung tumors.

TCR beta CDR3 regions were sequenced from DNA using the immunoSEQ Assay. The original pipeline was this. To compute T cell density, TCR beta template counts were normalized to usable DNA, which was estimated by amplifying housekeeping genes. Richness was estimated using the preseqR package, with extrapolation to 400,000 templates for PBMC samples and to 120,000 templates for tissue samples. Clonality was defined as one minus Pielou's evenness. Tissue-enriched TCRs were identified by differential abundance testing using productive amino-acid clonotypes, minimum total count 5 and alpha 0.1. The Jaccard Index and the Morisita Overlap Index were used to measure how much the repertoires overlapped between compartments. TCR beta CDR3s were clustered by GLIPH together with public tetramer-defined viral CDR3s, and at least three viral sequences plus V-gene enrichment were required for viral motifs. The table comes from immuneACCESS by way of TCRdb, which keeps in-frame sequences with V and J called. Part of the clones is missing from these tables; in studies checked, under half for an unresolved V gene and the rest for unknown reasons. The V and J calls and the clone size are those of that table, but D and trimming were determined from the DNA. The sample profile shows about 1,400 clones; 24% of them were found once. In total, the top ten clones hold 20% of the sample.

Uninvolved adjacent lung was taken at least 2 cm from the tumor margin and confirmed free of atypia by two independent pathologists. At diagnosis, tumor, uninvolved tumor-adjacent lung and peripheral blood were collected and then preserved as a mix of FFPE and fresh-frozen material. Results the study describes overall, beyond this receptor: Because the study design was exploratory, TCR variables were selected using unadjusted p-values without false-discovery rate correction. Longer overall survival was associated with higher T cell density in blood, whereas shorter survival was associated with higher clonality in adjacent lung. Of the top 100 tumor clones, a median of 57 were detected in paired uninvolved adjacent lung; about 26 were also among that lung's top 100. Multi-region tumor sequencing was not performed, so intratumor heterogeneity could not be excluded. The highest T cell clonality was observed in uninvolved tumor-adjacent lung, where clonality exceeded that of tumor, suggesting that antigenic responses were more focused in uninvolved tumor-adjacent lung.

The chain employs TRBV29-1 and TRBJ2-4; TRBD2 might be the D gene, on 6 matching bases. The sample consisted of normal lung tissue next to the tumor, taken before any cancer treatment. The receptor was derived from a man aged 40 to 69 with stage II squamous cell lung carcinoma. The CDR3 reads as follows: CSVEEPRGNIQYF. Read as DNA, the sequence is TGCAGCGTTGAAGAGCCCCGGGGGAACATTCAGTACTTC.